This T cell receptor (beta chain) was profiled in a study of blood T cell repertoires in COVID-19. A remark on this clone: The identical CDR3 is also encoded by other nucleotide sequences in the sample.

CDR1 and CDR2 from the germline V gene are KGHSH and LQKENI. The J segment lost 3 bases and the V segment lost 6 bases, leaving 8 bases of the junction unmatched. CDR3 length equals 15 residues. Using immunoSEQ multiplex PCR, the repertoire was profiled, and TCRdb retains in-frame clones only, with some absent. The table includes about 200,000 clones, about 88% detected once. The receptor was isolated from a woman between 40 and 55 years old who had recovered from COVID-19. Source material: peripheral blood. The chain combines TRBV18 with TRBJ1-2; 9 positions agree with TRBD1. This CDR3 reads CASSPTGQGYYGYTF. CDR3 in DNA: TGTGCCAGCTCCCCCACGGGACAGGGCTACTATGGCTACACCTTC. Supplemented by reference TRBV18 and TRBJ1-2, the full variable domain reads NAGVMQNPRHLVRRRGQEARLRCSPMKGHSHVYWYRQLPEEGLKFMVYLQKENIIDESGMPKERFSAEFPKEGPSILRIQQVVRGDSAAYFCASSPTGQGYYGYTFGSGTRLTVV.